Below, 8 T cell receptor beta chains from the same sample are listed, as sequenced in a study of response to subunit inactivated influenza vaccine. TCRdb reprocessed the RT-PCR reads with MiXCR, giving one entry per CDR3 protein. The sample includes 150,000 to 200,000 distinct CDR3 sequences, approximately 12% of them seen just once. The sample also formed part of further work on T cells expressing NK-cell markers. That work contributes: What made the TCR beta cDNA was 5'RACE template switching with UMIs.

The source material was CD8+ T cells sorted from PBMCs, sampled 11 to 12 days after vaccination. These receptors were obtained from a man aged 50-59 years who received an inactivated influenza vaccine.

The genes are TRBV4-1 and TRBJ2-7; D unclear. The V end was cut by 3 bases, the J end by 3 bases, with 9 bases between. This CDR3 has 13 amino acids. Germline CDR1 and CDR2: MGHRA and YSYEKL. The CDR3 coding sequence is TGCGCCAGCAGCCAGGTCGGAGTCTACGAGCAGTACTTC. Protein product: CASSQVGVYEQYF.

J is TRBJ2-3 and V is TRBV29-1; possible D gene TRBD2, 7 bases. The germline gives CDR1 SQVTM, CDR2 ANQGSEA. The CDR3 is 15 residues long. V lost 6 bases to trimming and J lost 2 bases, with 18 bases between them. The CDR3 sequence: CSVTRGAAITDTQYF. CDR3 DNA: TGCAGCGTAACCCGGGGGGCGGCAATCACAGATACGCAGTATTTT.

The chain joins TRBV25-1 to TRBJ2-7, with TRBD2 matching 7 bases. This CDR3 has 17 amino acids. CDR1 is MGHDK, CDR2 SYGVNS, per germline. J gave up 0 bases and V 2 bases, and 10 bases lay outside the gene matches. The CDR3 DNA reads as TGTGCCAGCAGTGAAGGACGGGCTAGCGGCCCCTCCTACGAGCAGTACTTC. This codes for CASSEGRASGPSYEQYF.

This clonotype has just a few counts. V and J are TRBV28 and TRBJ1-5; D possibly corresponds to TRBD1 (5 bases). Per germline, CDR1 MDHEN and CDR2 SYDVKM. Trimming pared 3 bases from V and 6 bases from J, leaving 12 bases between. This CDR3 contains 14 residues. The CDR3, as DNA: TGTGCCAGCAGTTTTTCTGGGGACGGTCAGCCCCAGCATTTT. It is translated as CASSFSGDGQPQHF.

This clonotype was observed a handful of times. The V and J genes are TRBV10-3 and TRBJ2-4; D is unclear. This CDR3 is built from 13 residues. Germline-derived CDR1 and CDR2 are ENHRY and SYGVKD. The V end was cut by 8 bases, the J end by 2 bases, with 10 bases between. The chain's CDR3 is CAIREETKNIQYF. CDR3 DNA: TGTGCCATCCGAGAGGAGACCAAAAACATTCAGTACTTC.

This clonotype was counted only a few times. The V gene is TRBV12-3 or TRBV12-4, the J gene TRBJ2-1; 11 nucleotides match TRBD1. Trimming cost V 10 bases and J 8 bases; bases outside gene matches: 13. The CDR3 covers 15 residues. DNA for the CDR3: TGTGCCATCACATTAAGGGACAGGGGGTTCGATGAGCAGTTCTTC. This codes for CAITLRDRGFDEQFF.

The V gene is TRBV12-3 or TRBV12-4, the J gene TRBJ2-7; 7 positions agree with TRBD1. This CDR3 region has 14 residues. V shed 3 bases and J 0 bases; nucleotides not matched to a gene: 2. The CDR3 DNA follows: TGTGCCAGCAGTTTCGGGACAGCCTCCTACGAGCAGTACTTC. Translation gives CASSFGTASYEQYF.

The V call is TRBV27, the J call TRBJ2-3; TRBD2 aligns across 9 bases. Trimming removed 9 bases from V and 3 bases from J; junction bases left unmatched: 16. The CDR3 sequence is 17 residues long. Germline CDR1 and CDR2: MNHEY and SMNVEV (reference sequence). The CDR3 loop reads CASTPLSGRMGTDTQYF. As DNA, the CDR3 is TGTGCCAGTACCCCTCTTAGCGGGAGAATGGGGACAGATACGCAGTATTTT.